The clone carrying this TCR beta chain has only a few counts. Its antigen is not known. This sample is drawn from a study of T-cell reconstitution after alpha-beta-depleted transplantation in children. Study-wide points: Reportedly, roughly two months post-transplant, alpha-beta T cells arose from several hundred expanded graft clones. Newly produced T cells mostly accounted for T-cell counts and diversity one year post-transplant. Surviving recipient T cells and intrathymic progenitors accounted for some patients' high TCRbeta diversity at day 60.

Germline CDR1 reads SGHAT; CDR2 reads FQNNGV. This CDR3 spans 11 amino acids. V shed 6 bases and J shed 9 bases, with 9 bases lying between them. A TCRbeta library incorporating unique molecular identifiers was prepared. TCRdb called the PCR reads again in MiXCR, with one record for every CDR3 protein. This sample has roughly 400,000 distinct CDR3 sequences, with over 40% found just once. The input for sequencing was PBMCs, taken before TCRalphabeta/CD19-depleted stem cell transplant. The TCR comes from a girl aged 2 to 10 with aplastic anemia, due to receive a stem cell transplant. This chain links TRBV11-2 with TRBJ2-1; D unclear. The CDR3 nucleotides are TGTGCCAGCAGGGGAAAGAGTGAGCAGTTCTTC. Its protein product is CASRGKSEQFF.